This paragraph reports one T cell receptor beta chain. Antigen specificity is unknown. These data come from a study of cytomegalovirus exposure and HLA in healthy donors. General observations from the study: Common viral pathogens seemed to be connected with several of the most significant clusters, according to a later analysis. Association of around 17,000 TCR beta sequences with HLA alleles was found at 0.05 false discovery rate in a later analysis.

PCR involved 60 Vbeta and 13 Jbeta primers. Original processing notes: In a later analysis, roughly 10 million of some 80 million unique beta chains occurred in at least two donors. Produced via immunoSEQ multiplex PCR; TCRdb's table is partial and in-frame only. The DNA was the basis for D and trimming; V, J and clone size are from that table. The top ten hold 6.3% of the sample, which has roughly 190,000 clones, 75% to 90% seen once. CDR1 and CDR2 from the germline V gene are SQVTM and ANQGSEA. There are 14 residues in the CDR3. Trimming cost V 2 bases and J 9 bases, with 18 bases left between them.

The V gene is TRBV29-1, the J gene TRBJ2-3; D possibly corresponds to TRBD1 (6 bases). The TCR was taken from a man aged 35-49 years in good health and CMV-seropositive. Material: PBMCs. CDR3 residues: CSVEWQGSRETQYF. Written as DNA, the CDR3 is TGCAGCGTTGAATGGCAGGGGTCCAGGGAAACGCAGTATTTT.